These T cell receptor beta chains were read from a single sample in a study of chemoradiotherapy in HPV16-positive cancers. TCRdb keeps only in-frame clones here, not all; method: immunoSEQ multiplex PCR. Of under 7,500 clones listed, about 80% are singletons. The specimen was obtained from a patient who underwent chemoradiotherapy. The receptors here all came from a human donor with HPV-associated anogenital cancer. The CDR3 runs from the conserved cysteine through the conserved F or W. The D gene is left open where the match is weak. Clone size appears in some rows only: once, few, many, or a class for an expanded clone.

j_gene	abundance	v_gene	d_gene	CDR3aa	CDR3nt
TRBJ1-2	NA	TRBV11-2	NA	CASTQLGGYTF	TGTGCCAGCACCCAACTGGGTGGCTACACCTTC
TRBJ2-1	NA	TRBV7-9	TRBD2	CASRGTSGRDSIYNEQFF	TGTGCCAGCAGAGGGACTAGCGGGAGGGACAGCATTTACAATGAGCAGTTCTTC
TRBJ1-2	NA	TRBV9	NA	CASSAEPQSYGYTF	TGTGCCAGCAGCGCCGAACCACAAAGCTATGGCTACACCTTC
TRBJ1-1	NA	TRBV21-1	NA	CASSKEEGEITEAFF	TGTGCCAGCAGCAAAGAGGAGGGGGAGATCACTGAAGCTTTCTTT
TRBJ2-7	NA	TRBV12-5	TRBD2	CASGPWASGMGEQYF	TGTGCTAGTGGTCCGTGGGCTAGCGGGATGGGCGAGCAGTACTTC
TRBJ1-2	NA	TRBV5-4	NA	CASSSDQGYYGYTF	TGTGCCAGCAGCAGCGACCAGGGGTACTATGGCTACACCTTC
TRBJ2-1	NA	TRBV30	TRBD2	CAWRGASGYNEQFF	TGTGCCTGGAGGGGAGCTAGCGGGTACAATGAGCAGTTCTTC
TRBJ1-2	NA	TRBV7-2	NA	CASSLEALTYGYTF	TGTGCCAGCAGCTTAGAGGCACTTACCTATGGCTACACCTTC
TRBJ1-2	NA	TRBV30	TRBD1	CAWTDRGIYGYTF	TGTGCCTGGACCGACAGGGGGATCTATGGCTACACCTTC
TRBJ1-3	NA	TRBV9	NA	CASSLKFGISGNTIYF	TGTGCCAGCAGCCTAAAATTTGGTATCTCTGGAAACACCATATATTTT
TRBJ1-1	few	TRBV9	NA	CASTLYPGAGTEAFF	TGTGCCAGCACACTATACCCAGGGGCTGGGACTGAAGCTTTCTTT
TRBJ2-3	NA	TRBV19	TRBD2	CASSITSGGWTDTQYF	TGTGCCAGTAGTATAACTAGCGGGGGATGGACAGATACGCAGTATTTT
TRBJ2-3	NA	TRBV11-3	TRBD2	CASSLQRGWADTQYF	TGTGCCAGCAGCCTCCAGCGGGGATGGGCAGATACGCAGTATTTT
TRBJ2-2	NA	TRBV5-4	TRBD2	CASSSSGTNTGELFF	TGTGCCAGCAGCTCTAGCGGGACGAACACCGGGGAGCTGTTTTTT
TRBJ2-7	NA	TRBV6-6	NA	CASSYPARFSYEQYF	TGTGCCAGCAGTTACCCGGCTAGGTTTTCCTACGAGCAGTACTTC
TRBJ2-1	NA	TRBV4-3	NA	CASSQDGAPRRNEQFF	TGCGCCAGCAGCCAAGATGGGGCGCCCAGGAGGAATGAGCAGTTCTTC
TRBJ2-2	NA	TRBV7-3	NA	CASSRFRVTNTGELFF	TGTGCCAGCAGCCGCTTCAGGGTCACGAACACCGGGGAGCTGTTTTTT
TRBJ1-4	NA	TRBV4-3	TRBD1	CASSQDFSGQGIEKLFF	TGCGCCAGCAGCCAAGATTTTTCGGGACAGGGAATTGAAAAACTGTTTTTT
TRBJ1-5	few	TRBV28	NA	CASSRRAYSNQPQHF	TGTGCCAGCAGTCGCAGGGCCTATAGCAATCAGCCCCAGCATTTT
TRBJ2-7	NA	TRBV23-1	NA	CASSQSPQGPYYEQYF	TGCGCCAGCAGTCAATCCCCCCAGGGTCCCTACTACGAGCAGTACTTC
TRBJ2-3	NA	TRBV10-2	TRBD2	CASREAGEADTQYF	TGCGCCAGCAGGGAAGCGGGGGAAGCAGATACGCAGTATTTT
TRBJ1-5	NA	TRBV18	NA	CASSPPGFSRPSNQPQHF	TGTGCCAGCTCACCCCCGGGGTTTTCCAGGCCCAGCAATCAGCCCCAGCATTTT
TRBJ1-5	NA	TRBV6-1	NA	CASSERLGPGQHQHF	TGTGCCAGCAGTGAAAGATTAGGACCGGGGCAGCACCAGCATTTT
TRBJ2-1	NA	TRBV4-3	NA	CASSQGLGAAIEQFF	TGCGCCAGCAGCCAAGGCCTGGGGGCCGCTATTGAGCAGTTCTTC
TRBJ2-1	NA	TRBV28	NA	CASRPLRGPYSEQFF	TGTGCCAGCAGACCACTCCGCGGACCATACTCGGAGCAGTTCTTC
TRBJ2-7	once	TRBV4-3	TRBD2	CASSQLAGSSYEQYF	TGCGCCAGCAGCCAACTAGCGGGATCTTCTTACGAGCAGTACTTC
TRBJ2-7	NA	TRBV7-9	NA	CASSGGRIYEQYF	TGTGCCAGCAGCGGAGGACGGATCTACGAGCAGTACTTC
TRBJ2-1	NA	TRBV4-1	TRBD2	CASQPLAGAYNEQFF	TGCGCCAGCCAACCCCTAGCGGGGGCCTACAATGAGCAGTTCTTC
TRBJ2-2	NA	TRBV9	NA	CASSSGDSGELFF	TGTGCCAGCAGCTCCGGAGATTCCGGGGAGCTGTTTTTT
TRBJ1-2	NA	TRBV30	TRBD1	CAWSTDRGHYGYTF	TGTGCCTGGAGTACGGACAGGGGACACTATGGCTACACCTTC
TRBJ1-4	NA	TRBV4-1	NA	CASSQVGVATNEKLFF	TGCGCCAGCAGCCAAGTGGGAGTTGCAACTAATGAAAAACTGTTTTTT
TRBJ2-1	NA	TRBV27	TRBD1	CASSTPGQGADEQFF	TGTGCCAGCAGCACACCGGGACAGGGGGCGGATGAGCAGTTCTTC
TRBJ2-1	NA	TRBV14	TRBD1	CASSQPIRDRKFF	TGTGCCAGCAGCCAGCCTATCCGGGACAGAAAGTTCTTC
TRBJ1-4	NA	TRBV6-1	NA	CASSDYGVFATNEKLFF	TGTGCCAGCAGTGACTATGGTGTATTTGCAACTAATGAAAAACTGTTTTTT
TRBJ1-1	NA	TRBV5-1	NA	CASSWQPQGEAFF	TGCGCCAGCAGCTGGCAACCCCAGGGAGAAGCTTTCTTT
TRBJ2-2	NA	TRBV7-3	NA	CASSLRQASGELFF	TGTGCCAGCAGCTTAAGACAGGCTAGTGGGGAGCTGTTTTTT
TRBJ1-2	few	TRBV27	TRBD1	CASSLTRGLGGYTF	TGTGCCAGCAGTTTAACCAGGGGGCTTGGTGGCTACACCTTC
TRBJ2-7	NA	TRBV5-5	TRBD2	CASSFEGLAVREQYF	TGTGCCAGCAGCTTTGAGGGACTAGCGGTTCGCGAGCAGTACTTC
TRBJ1-2	few	TRBV5-1	NA	CASRSGASNYGYTF	TGCGCCAGCAGGTCCGGAGCATCTAACTATGGCTACACCTTC
TRBJ1-5	once	TRBV30	NA	CAWSVGMYGNSNQPQHF	TGTGCCTGGAGTGTAGGGATGTATGGGAATAGCAATCAGCCCCAGCATTTT
TRBJ1-1	NA	TRBV7-9	TRBD1	CASSFRQGPNTEAFF	TGTGCCAGCAGCTTTAGACAGGGACCGAACACTGAAGCTTTCTTT
TRBJ2-3	NA	TRBV12-5	NA	CASGFSGADTQYF	TGTGCTAGTGGTTTCTCGGGGGCAGATACGCAGTATTTT
TRBJ2-1	NA	TRBV19	NA	CASSIVVNNEQFF	TGTGCCAGTAGTATCGTTGTAAACAATGAGCAGTTCTTC
TRBJ1-1	few	TRBV4-3	NA	CASSQDSRTFF	TGCGCCAGCAGCCAAGATTCCCGGACTTTCTTT
TRBJ1-6	NA	TRBV19	NA	CASKEADYLNSPLHF	TGTGCCAGTAAGGAGGCCGATTACCTTAATTCACCCCTCCACTTT
TRBJ2-1	once	TRBV6-4	NA	CASSESGSSYNEQFF	TGTGCCAGCAGTGAGTCAGGGAGCTCCTACAATGAGCAGTTCTTC
TRBJ1-1	NA	TRBV11-3	TRBD1	CASSTDRVTEAFF	TGTGCCAGCAGCACCGACAGGGTCACTGAAGCTTTCTTT
TRBJ2-7	NA	TRBV9	TRBD1	CASSVAGQRYEQYF	TGTGCCAGCAGCGTAGCGGGACAGCGCTACGAGCAGTACTTC
TRBJ2-7	NA	TRBV7-2	NA	CASSQSLGPLYEQYF	TGTGCCAGCAGCCAAAGTTTGGGCCCGCTCTACGAGCAGTACTTC
TRBJ2-7	NA	TRBV7-9	NA	CASKIGRDAYEQYF	TGTGCCAGCAAAATTGGGCGGGATGCGTACGAGCAGTACTTC
TRBJ1-2	few	TRBV30	NA	CAGTIPMSVDPYYGYTF	TGTGCCGGCACAATACCCATGTCAGTCGACCCTTACTATGGCTACACCTTC
TRBJ2-3	NA	TRBV2	NA	CASRADSRHTQYF	TGTGCCAGCAGAGCCGATAGCCGCCATACGCAGTATTTT
TRBJ2-3	NA	TRBV19	TRBD2	CASSVGTSGADTQYF	TGTGCCAGTAGTGTCGGGACTAGCGGTGCAGATACGCAGTATTTT
TRBJ1-6	NA	TRBV18	NA	CASSPRRTENSPLHF	TGTGCCAGCTCACCACGTCGAACGGAGAATTCACCCCTCCACTTT
TRBJ2-2	few	TRBV6-5	TRBD2	CASSSTSVSGELFF	TGTGCCAGCAGTTCGACTAGCGTGTCCGGGGAGCTGTTTTTT
TRBJ2-5	NA	TRBV19	TRBD2	CASSEGGGRKETQYF	TGTGCCAGTAGTGAGGGCGGCGGGAGGAAAGAGACCCAGTACTTC
TRBJ1-4	NA	TRBV6-5	NA	CASSTTGRQRKLFF	TGTGCCAGCAGTACCACAGGGCGGCAGAGAAAACTGTTTTTT
TRBJ2-2	NA	TRBV2	NA	CASSRAARAGELFF	TGTGCCAGCTCCCGTGCCGCGAGGGCCGGGGAGCTGTTTTTT
TRBJ2-1	NA	TRBV9	TRBD1	CASSVVGTGHFNEQFF	TGTGCCAGCAGCGTAGTAGGGACAGGGCACTTCAATGAGCAGTTCTTC
TRBJ1-3	NA	TRBV5-6	NA	CASSPVGGIYSGNTIYF	TGTGCCAGCAGCCCCGTCGGGGGCATTTACTCTGGAAACACCATATATTTT